The present T cell receptor beta chain was sequenced within a study of response to subunit inactivated influenza vaccine. Study-level results: It was suggested by the authors that few new T cells are recruited by each seasonal influenza vaccination.

The length of the CDR3 is 14 residues. Germline CDR1 and CDR2: SGDLS and YYNGEE. With V trimmed by 3 bases and J by 1 base, 2 bases remained unmatched. This clonotype was counted ten times or more. Antigen: not known. TCRdb re-called the RT-PCR reads with MiXCR, one entry per CDR3 protein. The sample consists of 650,000 to 800,000 distinct CDR3 sequences, over 11% of them appearing once. Sequenced material: PBMCs from blood, taken roughly 2 weeks before vaccination. V and J are TRBV9 and TRBJ2-7; 9 bases fit TRBD2. The sequence was collected from a man over 45 who received an inactivated influenza vaccine. CDR3 loop: CASSETSGSYEQYF. CDR3 DNA: TGTGCCAGCAGCGAGACTAGCGGATCCTACGAGCAGTACTTC.